This T cell receptor beta chain was profiled in a study of blood T cell repertoires in COVID-19. Whole-study context: COVID-19 samples, acute and convalescent, were from the United States, Italy and Spain.

Authors' data handling: Cell counts per sample came from amplifying reference gene primers. The protocol was immunoSEQ multiplex PCR, while the TCRdb copy is restricted to in-frame clones and leaves out a portion. V and J calls and clone size are those listed in that table; D and trimming were worked out from the DNA. In the table there are 250,000 to 350,000 clones, around 86% of which are singletons. The ends lost 7 bases at V and 4 bases at J; junction bases unmatched: 12. CDR3 length: 17 residues. Per the germline V gene, CDR1 is SNHLY and CDR2 is FYNNEI. This chain joins TRBV2 and TRBJ2-3; 12 bases map to TRBD2. The TCR sequence derives from a woman aged 40 to 50 who had recovered from COVID-19. The sample was peripheral blood. CDR3 sequence (DNA): TGTGCCAGCACCCCGGGGACGACTAGCGGGAGTTCAGATACGCAGTATTTT. It translates to CASTPGTTSGSSDTQYF.